The text below deals with one T cell receptor (beta chain). Antigen unknown. These data originate in a study of shared clonotypes between healthy human individuals. Looking at the study overall: For every donor, three CD4 naive, three CD4 memory, two CD8 naive and one CD8 memory plates were used. Study-wide results and limits: Among non-shared clonotypes, generation probabilities were lower than among those shared by all four donors. When naive CD4 clonotypes were compared across a handful of donors, about 4.9% were shared.

The CDR3 spans 13 residues. Trimming took off 5 bases at V and 5 bases at J, with 10 bases between the two ends. Germline lookup yields CDR1 SGHTA and CDR2 FQGNSA. Some clones are missing from TCRdb's copy, which holds only in-frame ones; the method was immunoSEQ multiplex PCR. The sample contains about 660,000 clones, about 74% of which appear only once. This chain uses TRBV7-2 with TRBJ2-1; D gene uncertain. The sequence came from a woman aged 30 to 39 in good health. Material: memory CD4+ T cells sorted from blood. Subset meaning: CD45RA-negative fraction. The CDR3 bases are TGTGCCAGCAGCACTTATATCCACAATGAGCAGTTCTTC. Translation gives CASSTYIHNEQFF.